These T cell receptor beta chains were read from a single sample in a study of blood T cells in healthy people across ages. Each CDR3 protein is one row after TCRdb ran MiXCR on the 5' RACE reads. The sample yields more than 700,000 distinct CDR3 sequences, approximately 55% seen once. The sample comprised blood. All receptors come from a man older than 75 in good health. Each CDR3 is given without its conserved first and last residue.

>TRBV21-1|TRBJ1-2
ASSKKAGRPNYGYT
>TRBV18|TRBJ1-6
ASSPLRERSPLH
>TRBV3-1|TRBJ2-2
ASSLPSGTNTGELF
>TRBV29-1|TRBJ1-1
SALRGQAF
>TRBV5-1|TRBJ1-2
ASSSDSPKRGYT
>TRBV20-1|TRBJ2-5
SARGTGPETQY
>TRBV29-1|TRBJ2-1
SVEFQRERNEQF
>TRBV27|TRBJ1-5
ASSFLADSNQPQH
>TRBV2|TRBJ2-7
ASKGQRFHQY
>TRBV2|TRBJ1-5
ASSVGQGGRQPQH
>TRBV29-1|TRBJ2-7
SVGRDSNEQY
>TRBV18|TRBJ2-7
ASSPFSSTANEQY
>TRBV5-1|-
ASSLDAGVAEQY
>TRBV7-9|TRBJ1-4
ASSLAEGQPMNEKLF
>TRBV20-1|TRBJ2-1
SAGGEGKYNEQF
>TRBV15|TRBJ2-5
ATAAGVLETQY
>TRBV7-6|TRBJ1-1
ASRGAGENTEAF
>TRBV6-4|TRBJ1-5
ASSEQANNQPQH
>TRBV11-3|TRBJ2-1
ASSLDQTYYNEQF
>TRBV29-1|-
SAVLAGGEQY
>TRBV5-1|TRBJ1-1
ASSPDGMNAEAF
>TRBV6-6|-
ASRLSGRSYEQY
>TRBV6-4|TRBJ1-1
ASTPEGTGYTEAF
>TRBV20-1|TRBJ2-1
SARDLLQAYNEQF
>TRBV12-3/TRBV12-4|TRBJ2-3
ASSTTRLPPDTQY
>TRBV3-1|TRBJ2-3
ASNQAGGPSTDTQY
>TRBV11-2|TRBJ2-3
ASSRILSTDTQY
>TRBV10-3|TRBJ2-5
AISEGRYGETQY
>TRBV11-1|TRBJ2-1
ASSRDRPEVGQF
>TRBV6-5|TRBJ1-2
ASSYNGAPDYGYT
>TRBV5-1|TRBJ2-1
ASSLVSSGSNEQF
>TRBV29-1|TRBJ2-3
SDSGSPIDTQY
>TRBV6-5|TRBJ1-2
ASSYSRWRYGYT
>TRBV11-2|TRBJ2-5
ASRRISGKGETQY
>TRBV29-1|TRBJ2-5
SVATGSETQY
>TRBV4-1|TRBJ2-1
ASSHGLAAADNEQF
>TRBV5-4|TRBJ2-3
ASSFGATTDTQY